This T cell receptor (beta chain) was documented in a study of molecular identifiers for immune sequencing clone quantification. Points on this clonotype: Given the absence of the conserved phenylalanine or tryptophan at the CDR3 end, a read error is likely.

In germline, CDR1 is LNHDA, CDR2 SQIVND (reference sequence). This CDR3 region has 13 residues. Trimming cost V 5 bases and J 7 bases, with 12 bases left between them. Bulk TCR library preparation followed previously described methods with listed TCR primers. TCRdb reanalysed the PCR reads using MiXCR and keeps one entry per CDR3 protein. The sample carries 80,000 to 100,000 distinct CDR3 sequences, 24% recorded once. The receptor was derived from a human donor in good health. Some libraries in this study had Jurkat cell RNA spiked in. Sequenced: naive CD8+ T cells from blood, with Jurkat cell RNA spiked in. Subset indicated: FACS-sorted CD8+CD4-CCR7+CD45RA+ naive T cells. The chain couples TRBV19 to TRBJ1-5; perhaps TRBD1 as D (5 bases). This CDR3 reads CASSPAGDQPQHS. The DNA for the CDR3 is TGTGCCAGTAGTCCAGCGGGGGACCAGCCCCAGCATTCT.